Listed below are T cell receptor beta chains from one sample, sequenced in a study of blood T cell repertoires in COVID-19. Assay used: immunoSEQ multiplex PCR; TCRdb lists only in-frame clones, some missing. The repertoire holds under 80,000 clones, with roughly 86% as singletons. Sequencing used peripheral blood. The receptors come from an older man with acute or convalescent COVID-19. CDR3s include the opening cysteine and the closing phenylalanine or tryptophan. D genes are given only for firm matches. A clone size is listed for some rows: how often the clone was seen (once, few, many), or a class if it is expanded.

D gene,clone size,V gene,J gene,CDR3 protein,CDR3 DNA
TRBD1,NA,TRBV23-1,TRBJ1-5,CASSRWTGWVNQPQHF,TGCGCCAGCAGTCGGTGGACAGGGTGGGTCAATCAGCCCCAGCATTTT
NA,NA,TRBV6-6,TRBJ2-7,CASSYAQAYEQYF,TGTGCCAGCAGTTACGCGCAGGCCTACGAGCAGTACTTC
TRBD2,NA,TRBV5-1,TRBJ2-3,CASRLTTSGYTDTQYF,TGCGCCAGCAGATTGACCACTAGCGGTTACACAGATACGCAGTATTTT
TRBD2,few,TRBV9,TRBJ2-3,CASSVGGGGTDTQYF,TGTGCCAGCAGCGTAGGCGGGGGTGGAACAGATACGCAGTATTTT
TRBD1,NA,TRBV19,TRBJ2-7,CASSTRTGGKSYEQYF,TGTGCCAGTAGTACCCGGACAGGGGGCAAATCCTACGAGCAGTACTTC
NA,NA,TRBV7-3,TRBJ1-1,CASSFQGGEAFF,TGTGCCAGCAGCTTTCAGGGTGGTGAAGCTTTCTTT
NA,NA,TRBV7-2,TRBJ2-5,CASSFQGGRETQYF,TGTGCCAGCAGCTTCCAGGGAGGAAGGGAGACCCAGTACTTC
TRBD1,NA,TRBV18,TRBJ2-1,CASRTGENNEQFF,TGTGCCAGCAGGACAGGAGAGAACAATGAGCAGTTCTTC
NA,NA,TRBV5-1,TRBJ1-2,CASSLAPQSNYGYTF,TGCGCCAGCAGCTTGGCCCCACAGAGTAACTATGGCTACACCTTC
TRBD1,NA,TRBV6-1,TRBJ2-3,CASSERDRNTDTQYF,TGTGCCAGCAGTGAGAGGGACAGGAACACAGATACGCAGTATTTT
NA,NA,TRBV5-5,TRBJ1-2,CASSLGQGGYYGYTF,TGTGCCAGCAGCTTGGGCCAGGGAGGGTACTATGGCTACACCTTC
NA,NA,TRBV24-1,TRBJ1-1,CATRNRANTEAFF,TGTGCCACCAGGAACAGAGCTAACACTGAAGCTTTCTTT
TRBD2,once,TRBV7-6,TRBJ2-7,CASSGKGLAGRDSYEQYF,TGTGCCAGCAGCGGCAAGGGACTAGCGGGTCGTGACTCCTACGAGCAGTACTTC
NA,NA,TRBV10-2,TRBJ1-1,CASSESRGGTEAFF,TGCGCCAGCAGTGAGTCGAGGGGAGGCACTGAAGCTTTCTTT
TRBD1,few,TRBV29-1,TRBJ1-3,CSVGQGVNSGNTIYF,TGCAGCGTTGGACAGGGAGTTAACTCTGGAAACACCATATATTTT